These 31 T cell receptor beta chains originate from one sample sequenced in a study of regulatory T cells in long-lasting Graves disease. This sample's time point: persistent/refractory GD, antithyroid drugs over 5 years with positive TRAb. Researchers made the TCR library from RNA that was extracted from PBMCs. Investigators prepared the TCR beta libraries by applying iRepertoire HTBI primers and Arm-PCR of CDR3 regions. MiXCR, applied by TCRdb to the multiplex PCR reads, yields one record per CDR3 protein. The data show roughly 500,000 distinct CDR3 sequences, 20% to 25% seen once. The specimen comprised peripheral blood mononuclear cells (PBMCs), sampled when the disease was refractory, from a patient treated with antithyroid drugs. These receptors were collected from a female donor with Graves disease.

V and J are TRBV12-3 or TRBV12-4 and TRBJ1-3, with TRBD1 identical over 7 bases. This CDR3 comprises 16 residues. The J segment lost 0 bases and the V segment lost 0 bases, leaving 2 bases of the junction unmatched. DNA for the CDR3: TGTGCCAGCAGTTTAGCGGGACAGAGCTCTGGAAACACCATATATTTT. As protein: CASSLAGQSSGNTIYF.

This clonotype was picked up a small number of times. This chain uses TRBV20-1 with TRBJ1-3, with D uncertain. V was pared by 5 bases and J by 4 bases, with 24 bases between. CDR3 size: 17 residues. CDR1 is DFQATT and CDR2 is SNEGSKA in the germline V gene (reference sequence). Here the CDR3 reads CSALANVKGSSGNTIYF. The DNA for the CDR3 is TGCAGTGCTTTAGCGAATGTGAAAGGGAGCAGCGGAAACACCATATATTTT.

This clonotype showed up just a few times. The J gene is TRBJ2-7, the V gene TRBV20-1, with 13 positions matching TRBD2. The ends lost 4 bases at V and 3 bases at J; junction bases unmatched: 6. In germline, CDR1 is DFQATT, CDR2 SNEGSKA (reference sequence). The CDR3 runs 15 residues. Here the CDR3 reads CSATGTSGEYYEQYF. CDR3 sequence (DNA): TGCAGTGCTACCGGGACTAGCGGGGAGTACTACGAGCAGTACTTC.

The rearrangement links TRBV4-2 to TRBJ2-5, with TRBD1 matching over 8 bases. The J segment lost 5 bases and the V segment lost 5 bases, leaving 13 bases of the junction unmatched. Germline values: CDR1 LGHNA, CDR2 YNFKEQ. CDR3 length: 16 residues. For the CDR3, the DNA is TGTGCCAGCAGCGCTCAAGGACAGGGTCCCGCCGAGACCCAGTACTTC. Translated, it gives CASSAQGQGPAETQYF.

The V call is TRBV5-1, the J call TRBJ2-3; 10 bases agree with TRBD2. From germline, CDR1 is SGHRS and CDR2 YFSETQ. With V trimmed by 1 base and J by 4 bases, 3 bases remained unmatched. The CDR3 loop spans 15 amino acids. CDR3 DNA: TGCGCCAGCAGCTTGCAGCGGGGGGGCTCAGATACGCAGTATTTT. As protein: CASSLQRGGSDTQYF.

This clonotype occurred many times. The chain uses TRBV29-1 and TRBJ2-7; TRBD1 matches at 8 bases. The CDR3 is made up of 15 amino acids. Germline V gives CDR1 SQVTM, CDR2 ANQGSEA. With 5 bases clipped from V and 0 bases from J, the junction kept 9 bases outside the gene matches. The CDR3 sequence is CSVQIDRGSSYEQYF. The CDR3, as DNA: TGCAGCGTTCAGATCGACAGGGGAAGCTCCTACGAGCAGTACTTC.

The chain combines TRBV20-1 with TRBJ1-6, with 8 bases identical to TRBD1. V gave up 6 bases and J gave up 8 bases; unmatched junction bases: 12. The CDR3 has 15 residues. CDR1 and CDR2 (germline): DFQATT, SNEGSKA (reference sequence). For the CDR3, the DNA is TGCAGTGCGCGCCCTTGGACAGGGACTGATTCACCCCTCCACTTT. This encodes CSARPWTGTDSPLHF.

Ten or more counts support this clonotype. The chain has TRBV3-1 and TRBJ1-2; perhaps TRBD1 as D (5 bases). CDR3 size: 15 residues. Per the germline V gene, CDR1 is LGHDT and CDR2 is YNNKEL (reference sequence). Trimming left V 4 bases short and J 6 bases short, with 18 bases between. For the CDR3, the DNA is TGTGCCAGCAGCCCCAAGGGCAGGGCAGTACATGGCTACACCTTC. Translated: CASSPKGRAVHGYTF.

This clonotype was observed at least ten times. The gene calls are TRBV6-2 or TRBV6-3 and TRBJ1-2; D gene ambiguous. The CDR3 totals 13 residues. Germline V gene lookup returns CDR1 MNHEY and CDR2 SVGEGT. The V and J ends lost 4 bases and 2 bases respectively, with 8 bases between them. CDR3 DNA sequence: TGTGCCAGCAGTTCACGCAGGAACTATGGCTACACCTTC. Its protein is CASSSRRNYGYTF.

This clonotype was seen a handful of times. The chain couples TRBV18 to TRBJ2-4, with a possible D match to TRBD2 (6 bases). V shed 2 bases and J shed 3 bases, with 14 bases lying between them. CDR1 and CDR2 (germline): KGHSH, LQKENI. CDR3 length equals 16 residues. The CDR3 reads CASSPVQGGFKNIQYF. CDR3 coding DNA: TGTGCCAGCTCACCAGTCCAGGGAGGATTCAAAAACATTCAGTACTTC.

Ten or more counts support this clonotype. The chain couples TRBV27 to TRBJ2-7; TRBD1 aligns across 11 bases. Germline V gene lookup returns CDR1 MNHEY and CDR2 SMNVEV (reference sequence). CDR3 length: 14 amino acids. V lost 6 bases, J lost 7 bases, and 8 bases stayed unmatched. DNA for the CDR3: TGTGCCAGCAGACGGGACAGGGGGAGAGGGGAGCAGTACTTC. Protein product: CASRRDRGRGEQYF.

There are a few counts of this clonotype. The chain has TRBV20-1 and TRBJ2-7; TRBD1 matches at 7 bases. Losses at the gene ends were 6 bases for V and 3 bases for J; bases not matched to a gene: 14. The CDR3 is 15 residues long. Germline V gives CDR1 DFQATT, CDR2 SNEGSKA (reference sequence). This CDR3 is CSAHPGTVGSYEQYF. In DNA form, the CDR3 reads TGCAGTGCCCACCCCGGGACAGTGGGAAGCTACGAGCAGTACTTC.

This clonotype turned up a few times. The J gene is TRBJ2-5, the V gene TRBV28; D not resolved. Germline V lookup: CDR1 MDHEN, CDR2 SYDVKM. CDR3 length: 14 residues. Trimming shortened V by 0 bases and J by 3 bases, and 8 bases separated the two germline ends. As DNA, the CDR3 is TGTGCCAGCAGTTTATGGGTGAAAGAAGAGACCCAGTACTTC. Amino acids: CASSLWVKEETQYF.

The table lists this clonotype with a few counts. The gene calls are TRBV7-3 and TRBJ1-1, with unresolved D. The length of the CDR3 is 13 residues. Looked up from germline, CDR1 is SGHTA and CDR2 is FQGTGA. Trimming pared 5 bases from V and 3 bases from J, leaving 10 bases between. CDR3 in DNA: TGTGCCAGCAGCCCTGCTAGTGACACTGAAGCTTTCTTT. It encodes CASSPASDTEAFF.

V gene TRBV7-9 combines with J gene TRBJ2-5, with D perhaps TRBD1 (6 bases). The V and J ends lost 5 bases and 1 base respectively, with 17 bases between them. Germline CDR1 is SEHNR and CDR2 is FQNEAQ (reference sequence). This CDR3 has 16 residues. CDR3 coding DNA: TGTGCCAGCAGCCTCACTACAGGGTCCTCCCAAGAGACCCAGTACTTC. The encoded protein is CASSLTTGSSQETQYF.

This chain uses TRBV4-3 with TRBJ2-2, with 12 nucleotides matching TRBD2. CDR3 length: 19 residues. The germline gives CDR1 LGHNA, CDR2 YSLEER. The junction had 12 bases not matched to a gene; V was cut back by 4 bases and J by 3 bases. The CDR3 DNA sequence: TGCGCCAGCAGCCCTCATGGGGCTAGCGGGAGGGTGGACACCGGGGAGCTGTTTTTT. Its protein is CASSPHGASGRVDTGELFF.

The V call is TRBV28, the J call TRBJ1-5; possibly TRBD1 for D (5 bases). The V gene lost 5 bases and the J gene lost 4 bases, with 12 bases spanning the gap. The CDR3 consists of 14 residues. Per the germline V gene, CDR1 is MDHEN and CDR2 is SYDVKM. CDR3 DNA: TGTGCCAGCAGTCCTCTGGGGACTAATCAGCCCCAGCATTTT. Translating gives CASSPLGTNQPQHF.

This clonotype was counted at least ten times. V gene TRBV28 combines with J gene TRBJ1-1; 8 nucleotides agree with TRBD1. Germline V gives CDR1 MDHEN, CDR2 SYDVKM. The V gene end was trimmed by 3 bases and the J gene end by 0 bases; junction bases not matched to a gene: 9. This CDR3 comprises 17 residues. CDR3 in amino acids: CASSFRQGPLLNTEAFF. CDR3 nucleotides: TGTGCCAGCAGTTTCCGACAGGGGCCCCTCTTGAACACTGAAGCTTTCTTT.

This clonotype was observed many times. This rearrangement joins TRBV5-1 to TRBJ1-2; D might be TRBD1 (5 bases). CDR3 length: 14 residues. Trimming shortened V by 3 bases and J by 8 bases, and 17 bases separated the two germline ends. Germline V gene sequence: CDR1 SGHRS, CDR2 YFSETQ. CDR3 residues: CASSSRGDVRGYTF. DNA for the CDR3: TGCGCCAGCAGCTCTCGTGGGGACGTACGAGGCTACACCTTC.

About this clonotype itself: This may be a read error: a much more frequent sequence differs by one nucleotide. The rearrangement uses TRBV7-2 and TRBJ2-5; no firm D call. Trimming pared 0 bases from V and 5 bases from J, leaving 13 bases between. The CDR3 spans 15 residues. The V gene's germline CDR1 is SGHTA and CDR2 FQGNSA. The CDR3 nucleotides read TGTGCCAGCAGCTTAGCATCAGTCACACAGGAGACCCAGTACTTC. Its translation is CASSLASVTQETQYF.

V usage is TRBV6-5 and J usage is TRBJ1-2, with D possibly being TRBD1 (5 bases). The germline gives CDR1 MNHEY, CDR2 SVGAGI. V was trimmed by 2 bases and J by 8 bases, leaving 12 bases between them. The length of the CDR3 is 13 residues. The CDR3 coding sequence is TGTGCCAGCAGTTACGGGGGGGGGGACGGCTACACCTTC. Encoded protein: CASSYGGGDGYTF.

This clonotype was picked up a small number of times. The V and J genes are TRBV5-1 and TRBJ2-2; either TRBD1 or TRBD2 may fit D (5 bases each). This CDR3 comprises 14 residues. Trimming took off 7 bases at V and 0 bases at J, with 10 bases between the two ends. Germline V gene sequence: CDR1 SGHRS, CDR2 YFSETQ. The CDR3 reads CASRDGPNTGELFF. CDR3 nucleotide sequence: TGCGCCAGCCGGGACGGACCGAACACCGGGGAGCTGTTTTTT. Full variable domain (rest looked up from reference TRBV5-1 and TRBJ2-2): KAGVTQTPRYLIKTRGQQVTLSCSPISGHRSVSWYQQTPGQGLQFLFEYFSETQRNKGNFPGRFSGRQFSNSRSEMNVSTLELGDSALYLCASRDGPNTGELFFGEGSRLTVL.

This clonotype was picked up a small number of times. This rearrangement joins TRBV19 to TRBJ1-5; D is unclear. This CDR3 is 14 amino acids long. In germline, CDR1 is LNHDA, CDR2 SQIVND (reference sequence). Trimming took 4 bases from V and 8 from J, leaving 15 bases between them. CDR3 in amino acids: CASSTGPAEEPQHF. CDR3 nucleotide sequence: TGTGCCAGTAGTACCGGACCGGCTGAGGAGCCCCAGCATTTT.

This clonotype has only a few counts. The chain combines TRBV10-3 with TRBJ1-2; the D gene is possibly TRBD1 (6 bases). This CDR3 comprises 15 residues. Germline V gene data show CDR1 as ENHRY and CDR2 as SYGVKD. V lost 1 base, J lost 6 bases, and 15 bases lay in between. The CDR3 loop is CAISELGQSGDGYTF. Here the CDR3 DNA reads TGTGCCATCAGTGAGTTGGGACAATCCGGGGATGGCTACACCTTC.

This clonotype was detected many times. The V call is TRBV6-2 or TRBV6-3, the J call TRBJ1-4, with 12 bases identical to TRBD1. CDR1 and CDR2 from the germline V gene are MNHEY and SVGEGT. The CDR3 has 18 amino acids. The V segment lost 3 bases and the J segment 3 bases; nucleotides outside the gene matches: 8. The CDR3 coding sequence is TGTGCCAGCAGTTATGACCGGGACAGGGGGCTGGCTAATGAAAAACTGTTTTTT. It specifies CASSYDRDRGLANEKLFF.

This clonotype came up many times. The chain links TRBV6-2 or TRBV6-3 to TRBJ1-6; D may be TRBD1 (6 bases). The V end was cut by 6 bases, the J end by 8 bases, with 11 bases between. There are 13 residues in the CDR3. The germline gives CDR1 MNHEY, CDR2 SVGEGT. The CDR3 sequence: CASRPRGHSPLHF. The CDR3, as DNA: TGTGCCAGCAGACCCCGGGGGCATTCACCCCTCCACTTT.

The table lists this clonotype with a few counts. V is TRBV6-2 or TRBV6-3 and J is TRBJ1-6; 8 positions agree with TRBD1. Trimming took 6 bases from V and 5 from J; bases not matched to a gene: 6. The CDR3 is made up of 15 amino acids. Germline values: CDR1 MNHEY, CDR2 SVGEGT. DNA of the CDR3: TGTGCCAGCAGGCCGTGGGACAGGAATAATTCACCCCTCCACTTT. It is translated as CASRPWDRNNSPLHF.

The CDR3 sequence is CASSLHYKDIQYF. CDR3 coding DNA: TGTGCCAGCTCCCTCCATTATAAGGACATTCAGTACTTC. The V and J genes are TRBV18 and TRBJ2-4, with D unresolved. V lost 6 bases and J 8 bases, leaving 14 bases between the germline ends. The germline V gene has CDR1 KGHSH and CDR2 LQKENI. CDR3 length: 13 amino acids.

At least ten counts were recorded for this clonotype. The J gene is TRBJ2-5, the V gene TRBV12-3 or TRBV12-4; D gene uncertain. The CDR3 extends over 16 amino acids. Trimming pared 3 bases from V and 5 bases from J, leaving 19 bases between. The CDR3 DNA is TGTGCCAGCAGTTTTTTGGTCTTCGGTATGCGGGAGACCCAGTACTTC. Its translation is CASSFLVFGMRETQYF.

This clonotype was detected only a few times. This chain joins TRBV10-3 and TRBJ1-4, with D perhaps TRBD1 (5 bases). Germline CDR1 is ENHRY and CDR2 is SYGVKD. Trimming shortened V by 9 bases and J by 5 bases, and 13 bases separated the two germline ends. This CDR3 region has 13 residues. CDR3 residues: CAISGTGNEKLFF. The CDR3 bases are TGTGCCATTTCCGGGACGGGGAATGAAAAACTGTTTTTT.

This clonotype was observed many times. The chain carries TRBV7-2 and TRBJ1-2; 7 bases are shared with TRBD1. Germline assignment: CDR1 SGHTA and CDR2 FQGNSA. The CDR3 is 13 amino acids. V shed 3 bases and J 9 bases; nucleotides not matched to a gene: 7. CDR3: CASSFPQGVSYTF. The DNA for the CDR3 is TGTGCCAGCAGCTTCCCTCAGGGGGTCAGCTACACCTTC.